Listed here are 14 T cell receptor beta chains from one sample, sequenced in a study of cytomegalovirus exposure and HLA in healthy donors. The PCR contained 60 Vbeta and 13 Jbeta primers. TCRdb keeps only in-frame clones here, not all; method: immunoSEQ multiplex PCR. Counted here are hundreds of thousands of clones, roughly 90% occurring once; the ten biggest clones make up 0.9% to 1.1%. Sequenced: PBMCs. The receptors come from a woman under 30 in good health and CMV-seronegative.

In regard to this clone: The CDR3 carries no conserved terminal phenylalanine or tryptophan, so it likely arises from a read error. In nucleotides, the CDR3 is TGCGCCAGCAGCCAAGAAGGGTCGGACACCTCCTCCTATAATTCACCCCTCCACTCT. The encoded protein is CASSQEGSDTSSYNSPLHS. The chain couples TRBV4-1 to TRBJ1-6; perhaps TRBD1 as D (5 bases). V lost 0 bases and J lost 0, with 15 bases in between. This CDR3 has 19 residues. Germline values: CDR1 MGHRA, CDR2 YSYEKL.

For this clone: Germline is not matched at one junction end, which may reflect a read error. The chain carries TRBV5-1 and TRBJ2-7; 9 nucleotides line up with TRBD1. Germline assignment: CDR1 SGHRS and CDR2 YFSETQ. The CDR3 totals 14 residues. The CDR3: CASTLGQGSSEQYF. The CDR3 DNA reads TGCGCCAGCACCTTGGGACAGGGATCGTCCGAGCAGTACTTC.

The genes are TRBV6-5 and TRBJ1-5, with unresolved D. This CDR3 is built from 15 residues. Trimming took 2 bases from V and 1 from J, leaving 9 bases between them. Germline CDR1 reads MNHEY; CDR2 reads SVGAGI. CDR3 protein: CASSYQGGSNQPQHF. The CDR3 DNA reads as TGTGCCAGCAGTTACCAAGGAGGGAGCAATCAGCCCCAGCATTTT.

The rearrangement links TRBV7-3 to TRBJ2-1; D is uncertain. Per the germline V gene, CDR1 is SGHTA and CDR2 is FQGTGA. This CDR3 is 12 amino acids long. V lost 5 bases and J 5 bases, leaving 7 bases between the germline ends. The CDR3 is CASSPSNNEQFF. The CDR3 bases are TGTGCCAGCAGCCCTAGTAACAATGAGCAGTTCTTC.

V usage is TRBV27 and J usage is TRBJ1-1, with D hard to call. The CDR3 is 13 amino acids. Germline CDR1 MNHEY, CDR2 SMNVEV (reference sequence). V lost 8 bases and J lost 0, with 10 bases in between. The CDR3 nucleotides are TGTGCCAGCGGATTCGACTTGAACACTGAAGCTTTCTTT. Its protein is CASGFDLNTEAFF.

This clone has only a few counts. The V and J genes are TRBV5-4 and TRBJ1-2; D remains unclear. V shed 4 bases and J shed 2 bases, with 12 bases lying between them. The CDR3 consists of 14 residues. Germline CDR1 and CDR2: SGHNT and YYREEE (reference sequence). The CDR3 region is CASSTPSGNYGYTF. In nucleotides, the CDR3 is TGTGCCAGCAGCACCCCCTCGGGGAACTATGGCTACACCTTC.

This chain uses TRBV5-8 with TRBJ2-7; TRBD1 might be the D (6 bases). CDR1 and CDR2 (germline): SGHTS, YDEGEE. This CDR3 has 16 amino acids. Between the trimmed V and J ends, which lost 6 bases and 3 bases, there was a span of 22 bases. The CDR3 loop reads CASTNRRTEKSYEQYF. The CDR3 bases are TGTGCCAGCACAAATCGTAGGACAGAGAAAAGCTACGAGCAGTACTTC.

In its sample, this clone was seen a few times. The chain links TRBV27 to TRBJ1-2, with a tentative D call TRBD1 (5 bases). This CDR3 region has 16 residues. Germline V gene sequence: CDR1 MNHEY, CDR2 SMNVEV (reference sequence). Trimming removed 6 bases at V and 5 bases at J, with 22 bases between. CDR3 amino acids: CASRGSLFGANYGYTF. CDR3 DNA: TGTGCCAGCAGGGGCTCCCTTTTTGGGGCCAATTATGGCTACACCTTC.

The V and J genes are TRBV11-2 and TRBJ2-2; TRBD2 matches 9 bases. The CDR3 has 17 residues. The germline V gene encodes CDR1 SGHAT and CDR2 FQNNGV. V was clipped by 1 base and J by 1 base; unmatched bases: 4. CDR3 residues: CASSLGFSGRNTGELFF. CDR3 nucleotide sequence: TGTGCCAGCAGCTTAGGGTTTAGCGGGAGGAACACCGGGGAGCTGTTTTTT.

The V call is TRBV11-2, the J call TRBJ2-1, with D maybe TRBD1 (6 bases). The CDR3 spans 16 residues. The germline V and J ends were trimmed by 5 bases and 0 bases, with 14 bases remaining between them. The germline V gene has CDR1 SGHAT and CDR2 FQNNGV. The CDR3 DNA is TGTGCCAGCAGCCAACGTAGGGGGAGCTCCTACAATGAGCAGTTCTTC. Translation gives CASSQRRGSSYNEQFF.

The J gene is TRBJ1-5, the V gene TRBV2; perhaps TRBD1 as D (6 bases). The germline V gene encodes CDR1 SNHLY and CDR2 FYNNEI. The CDR3 covers 14 residues. V was pared by 3 bases and J by 7 bases, with 13 bases between. CDR3 loop: CASSDRGPSQPQHF. The DNA of the CDR3 is TGTGCCAGCAGTGACAGGGGACCTTCACAGCCCCAGCATTTT.

This chain joins TRBV11-2 and TRBJ1-1; D gene uncertain. Germline V gene lookup returns CDR1 SGHAT and CDR2 FQNNGV. The CDR3 loop spans 16 amino acids. V was pared by 4 bases and J by 1 base, with 16 bases between. The CDR3 DNA reads as TGTGCCAGCAGCTCCCTCGACTATTCAGGGAACACTGAAGCTTTCTTT. Protein sequence: CASSSLDYSGNTEAFF.

V gene TRBV5-4 combines with J gene TRBJ1-6; TRBD1 might be the D (6 bases). V lost 2 bases and J 9 bases, leaving 12 bases between the germline ends. CDR1 and CDR2 (germline): SGHNT, YYREEE (reference sequence). The CDR3 extends over 14 amino acids. The CDR3 here is CASSLQGSGSPLHF. In DNA form, the CDR3 reads TGTGCCAGCAGCTTACAGGGATCAGGTTCACCCCTCCACTTT.

The chain uses TRBV7-9 and TRBJ1-2; D uncertain. Per the germline V gene, CDR1 is SEHNR and CDR2 is FQNEAQ (reference sequence). The CDR3 has 12 amino acids. The ends were cut back, 9 bases at V and 1 base at J, with 9 bases in the middle. CDR3 amino acids: CASGAVNYGYTF. The CDR3 nucleotides read TGTGCCAGTGGAGCGGTTAACTATGGCTACACCTTC.